The 20 T cell receptor beta chains below all came from one sample that was sequenced in a study of cytomegalovirus exposure and HLA in healthy donors. 13 Jbeta primers and 60 Vbeta primers were used for the PCR. Assay used: immunoSEQ multiplex PCR; TCRdb lists only in-frame clones, some missing. Among hundreds of thousands of clones listed, 76% were seen once. Source material: PBMCs. These receptors originate from a man aged 18 to 30 in good health and CMV-seronegative.

The chain is built from TRBV28 and TRBJ1-1; D is undetermined. Germline V gene lookup returns CDR1 MDHEN and CDR2 SYDVKM. CDR3 length: 14 amino acids. Trimming took off 3 bases at V and 1 base at J, with 9 bases between the two ends. Here the CDR3 DNA reads TGTGCCAGCAGTTTCCCGACGGGGAACACTGAAGCTTTCTTT. This translates into CASSFPTGNTEAFF.

This clone was seen only a few times. The gene calls are TRBV6-1 and TRBJ1-4, with 7 bases aligning to TRBD1. The CDR3 is 14 amino acids. V shed 10 bases and J 8 bases; nucleotides not matched to a gene: 13. Germline V CDR1 and CDR2: MNHNS, SASEGT. The CDR3 loop is CATHLGGPREKLFF. CDR3 in DNA: TGTGCCACCCACCTAGGGGGCCCGAGGGAAAAACTGTTTTTT.

This clone was detected once. This chain connects TRBV30 to TRBJ2-7, with 10 bases aligning to TRBD1. CDR1 and CDR2 (germline): GTSNPN, SVGIG (reference sequence). This CDR3 is 15 amino acids long. Trimming removed 4 bases from V and 3 bases from J; junction bases left unmatched: 9. CDR3: CAWTRAGTGDYEQYF. CDR3 sequence (DNA): TGTGCCTGGACCCGGGCCGGGACAGGGGACTACGAGCAGTACTTC. The full variable domain, with the rest looked up from reference TRBV30 and TRBJ2-7, is SQTIHQWPATLVQPVGSPLSLECTVEGTSNPNLYWYRQAAGRGLQLLFYSVGIGQISSEVPQNLSASRPQDRQFILSSKKLLLSDSGFYLCAWTRAGTGDYEQYFGPGTRLTVT.

This chain connects TRBV19 to TRBJ1-1; D not resolved. The CDR3 extends over 15 amino acids. Trimming removed 2 bases from V and 6 bases from J, with 16 bases in between. Looked up from germline, CDR1 is LNHDA and CDR2 is SQIVND (reference sequence). The CDR3 coding sequence is TGTGCCAGTAGTATACTTGCGGGAGGGTACGCTGAAGCTTTCTTT. Its translation: CASSILAGGYAEAFF.

This clone was counted once. This chain connects TRBV5-8 to TRBJ2-7; D not certain. CDR3 length: 11 residues. Germline values: CDR1 SGHTS, CDR2 YDEGEE. V lost 5 bases, J lost 7 bases, and 10 bases lay in between. CDR3 coding DNA: TGTGCCAGCAGTTCCCGTCGGGAGCAGTACTTC. Its protein is CASSSRREQYF.

This clone was detected only a few times. The V call is TRBV19, the J call TRBJ2-1; TRBD1 is a possible D gene (6 bases). The CDR3 extends over 14 amino acids. The germline V and J ends were trimmed by 5 bases and 5 bases, with 13 bases remaining between them. Germline lookup yields CDR1 LNHDA and CDR2 SQIVND (reference sequence). For the CDR3, the DNA is TGTGCCAGTAGTGTGAGTCCAGGGGACAATGAGCAGTTCTTC. Its protein product is CASSVSPGDNEQFF.

To note about this clone: At one boundary the junction diverges from the germline segment, which might be a read error. The chain combines TRBV7-7 with TRBJ2-5; 10 bases are shared with TRBD1. CDR1 is SSHAT, CDR2 FNYEAQ, per germline (reference sequence). The CDR3 runs to 16 residues. CDR3 sequence: CASSPRGTGVGETQYF. In DNA form, the CDR3 reads TGTGCTAGCAGCCCCAGAGGGACAGGGGTGGGAGAGACCCAGTACTTC.

This clone has only one observation. This chain uses TRBV28 with TRBJ2-1, with TRBD2 matching over 7 bases. Germline CDR1 is MDHEN and CDR2 is SYDVKM. V trimming: 3 bases; J trimming: 5 bases; junction bases outside the gene matches: 7. CDR3 size: 15 residues. The CDR3 DNA is TGTGCCAGCAGTTTTGCGGCTAGCGGTGACAATGAGCAGTTCTTC. This translates into CASSFAASGDNEQFF.

The DNA of the CDR3 is TGCGCCAGCAGCCAAGGGAATTGGGACAGGGGCCTATCCTACGAGCAGTACTTC. It codes for CASSQGNWDRGLSYEQYF. This chain joins TRBV4-1 and TRBJ2-7; TRBD1 matches 10 bases. V shed 1 base, J shed 1 base, and the junction held 10 bases outside the gene matches. This CDR3 region has 18 residues. From germline, CDR1 is MGHRA and CDR2 YSYEKL.

The chain uses TRBV4-1 and TRBJ2-2, with TRBD2 matching over 9 bases. The V and J ends lost 2 bases and 2 bases, in that order; junction bases with no gene match: 3. Germline V gene lookup returns CDR1 MGHRA and CDR2 YSYEKL. This CDR3 is built from 16 residues. CDR3 amino acids: CASSQLAGRNTGELFF. CDR3 bases: TGCGCCAGCAGCCAACTAGCGGGGAGAAACACCGGGGAGCTGTTTTTT.

The chain has TRBV2 and TRBJ2-5; 10 bases line up with TRBD1. Gene TRBJ2-7 matches the end of the DNA better, so the J call may be wrong. CDR1 is SNHLY and CDR2 is FYNNEI in the germline V gene. The length of the CDR3 is 14 residues. CDR3 nucleotides: TGTGCCAGCAGTGTGGACAGGGGGGCCTACGAGCAGTACTTC. It yields the protein CASSVDRGAYEQYF.

The rearrangement uses TRBV11-2 and TRBJ2-3, with TRBD2 matching 11 bases. Trimming at V came to 5 bases and at J to 5 bases, leaving 9 bases not matched to a gene. The germline V gene has CDR1 SGHAT and CDR2 FQNNGV. CDR3 length: 16 residues. CDR3 in amino acids: CASSTRLAGSGDTQYF. Written as DNA, the CDR3 is TGTGCCAGCAGCACAAGACTAGCGGGGAGTGGAGATACGCAGTATTTT.

This clone has more than one count but fewer than ten. This rearrangement joins TRBV2 to TRBJ2-7, with unresolved D. CDR3 length: 12 residues. The germline gives CDR1 SNHLY, CDR2 FYNNEI. With 1 base removed from V and 4 bases from J, the gap between germline ends came to 5 bases. CDR3 residues: CASSEVIYEQYF. The CDR3 coding sequence is TGTGCCAGCAGTGAAGTAATATACGAGCAGTACTTC.

The V and J genes are TRBV7-6 and TRBJ1-2, with TRBD1 identical over 10 bases. Germline assignment: CDR1 SGHVS and CDR2 FNYEAQ. The CDR3 length is 14 residues. V lost 5 bases to trimming and J lost 5 bases; unmatched junction nucleotides: 5. The CDR3 DNA follows: TGTGCCAGCAGCCCCCGGGACAGGGGTTATGGCTACACCTTC. Translating it yields CASSPRDRGYGYTF.

This clone came up once. The J gene is TRBJ2-2, the V gene TRBV7-8; 12 bases agree with TRBD1. Trimming took 5 bases from V and 9 from J; bases not matched to a gene: 13. This CDR3 spans 17 amino acids. Germline V lookup: CDR1 SGHVS, CDR2 FQNEAQ. The CDR3 nucleotides read TGTGCCAGCAGCCCAGCAAGGGACAGGGGGCGCGGCCGGGAGCTGTTTTTT. Residues: CASSPARDRGRGRELFF.

This chain uses TRBV9 with TRBJ2-1; 9 bases agree with TRBD2. The CDR3 length is 16 residues. V was pared by 3 bases and J by 8 bases, with 12 bases of the junction left unmatched. Germline CDR1 is SGDLS and CDR2 is YYNGEE. CDR3 bases: TGTGCCAGCAGCGCGCATCCGGGACTAGCCGTCCATGAGCAGTTCTTC. Protein: CASSAHPGLAVHEQFF.

The table lists this clone with a few counts. The V call is TRBV11-2, the J call TRBJ2-5, with 8 bases lining up with TRBD2. From germline, CDR1 is SGHAT and CDR2 FQNNGV. This CDR3 spans 13 amino acids. Trimming at V came to 8 bases and at J to 5 bases, leaving 7 bases not matched to a gene. The CDR3: CASGVAGGETQYF. CDR3 bases: TGTGCCAGCGGAGTTGCGGGAGGTGAGACCCAGTACTTC.

V and J are TRBV5-6 and TRBJ1-4; no firm D call. V dropped 3 bases and J dropped 7 bases, with 16 bases sitting between them. The CDR3 has 15 residues. Germline-derived CDR1 and CDR2 are SGHDT and YYEEEE. The CDR3 DNA follows: TGTGCCAGCAGCTCCTTAGCGGAGGCGCCTGAAAAACTGTTTTTT. Its translation is CASSSLAEAPEKLFF.

This clone was counted only a few times. The gene calls are TRBV6-5 and TRBJ2-7, with 7 nucleotides matching TRBD1. Germline lookup yields CDR1 MNHEY and CDR2 SVGAGI. Unmatched junction bases numbered 7, after V lost 5 bases and J lost 3 bases. The CDR3 covers 14 residues. The CDR3 coding sequence is TGTGCCAGCAGTCCCCAGGGGGTACTCTACGAGCAGTACTTC. Translating gives CASSPQGVLYEQYF.

This clone was picked up many times. The chain carries TRBV6-1 and TRBJ1-5; D gene unclear. The CDR3 runs 15 residues. Germline CDR1 and CDR2: MNHNS and SASEGT. The V gene lost 2 bases and the J gene lost 9 bases, with 17 bases spanning the gap. The CDR3 is CASSEPSGLGAPQHF. The CDR3 DNA sequence: TGTGCCAGCAGTGAACCCTCGGGGTTGGGCGCGCCCCAGCATTTT.